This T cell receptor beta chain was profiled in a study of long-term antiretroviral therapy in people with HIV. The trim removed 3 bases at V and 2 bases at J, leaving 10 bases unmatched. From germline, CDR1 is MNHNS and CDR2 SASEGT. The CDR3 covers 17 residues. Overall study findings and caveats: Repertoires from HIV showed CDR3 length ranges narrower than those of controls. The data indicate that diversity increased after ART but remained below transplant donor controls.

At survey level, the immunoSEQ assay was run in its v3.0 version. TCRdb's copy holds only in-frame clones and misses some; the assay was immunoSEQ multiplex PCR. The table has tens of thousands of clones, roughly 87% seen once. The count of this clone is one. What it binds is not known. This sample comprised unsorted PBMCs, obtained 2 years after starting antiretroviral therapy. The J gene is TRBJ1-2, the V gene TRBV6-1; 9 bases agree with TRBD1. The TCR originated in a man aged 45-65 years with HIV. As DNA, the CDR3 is TGTGCCAGCAGTGATATGGGTTACAGGGGGCTAAACTATGGCTACACCTTC. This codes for CASSDMGYRGLNYGYTF.